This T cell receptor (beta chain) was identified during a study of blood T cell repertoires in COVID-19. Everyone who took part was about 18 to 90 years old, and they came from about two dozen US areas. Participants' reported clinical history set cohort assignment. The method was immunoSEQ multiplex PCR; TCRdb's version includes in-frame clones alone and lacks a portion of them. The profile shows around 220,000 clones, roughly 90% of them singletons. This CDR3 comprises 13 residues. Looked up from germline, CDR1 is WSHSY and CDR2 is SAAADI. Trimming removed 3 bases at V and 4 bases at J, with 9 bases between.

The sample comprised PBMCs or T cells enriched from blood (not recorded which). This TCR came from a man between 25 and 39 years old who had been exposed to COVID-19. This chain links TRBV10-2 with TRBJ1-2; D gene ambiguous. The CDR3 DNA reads TGCGCCAGCAGTGAAGACTCGGGCTATGGCTACACCTTC. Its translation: CASSEDSGYGYTF.